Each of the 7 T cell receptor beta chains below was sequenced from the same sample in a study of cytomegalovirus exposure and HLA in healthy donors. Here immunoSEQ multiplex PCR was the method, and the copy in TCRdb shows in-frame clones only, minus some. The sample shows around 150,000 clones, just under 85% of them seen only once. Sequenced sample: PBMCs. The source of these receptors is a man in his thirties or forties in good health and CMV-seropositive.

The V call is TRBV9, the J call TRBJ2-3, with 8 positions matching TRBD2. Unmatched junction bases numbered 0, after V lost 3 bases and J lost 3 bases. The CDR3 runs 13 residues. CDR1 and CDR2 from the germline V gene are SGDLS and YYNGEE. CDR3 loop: CASSAGGTDTQYF. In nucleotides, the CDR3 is TGTGCCAGCAGCGCGGGGGGGACAGATACGCAGTATTTT.

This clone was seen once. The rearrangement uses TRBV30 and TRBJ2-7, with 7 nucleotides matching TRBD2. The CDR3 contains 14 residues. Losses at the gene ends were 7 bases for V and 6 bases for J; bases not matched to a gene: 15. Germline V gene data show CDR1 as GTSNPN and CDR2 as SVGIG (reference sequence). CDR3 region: CALKPRTRAPEQYF. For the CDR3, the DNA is TGTGCCTTAAAACCCCGGACTAGGGCGCCCGAGCAGTACTTC. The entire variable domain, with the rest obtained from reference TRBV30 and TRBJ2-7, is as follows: SQTIHQWPATLVQPVGSPLSLECTVEGTSNPNLYWYRQAAGRGLQLLFYSVGIGQISSEVPQNLSASRPQDRQFILSSKKLLLSDSGFYLCALKPRTRAPEQYFGPGTRLTVT.

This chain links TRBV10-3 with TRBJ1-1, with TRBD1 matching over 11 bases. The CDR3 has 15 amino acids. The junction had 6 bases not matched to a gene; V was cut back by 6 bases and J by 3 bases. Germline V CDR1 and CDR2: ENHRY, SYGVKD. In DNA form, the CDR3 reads TGTGCCATCAGGGCCGGGACAGGGGGACACACTGAAGCTTTCTTT. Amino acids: CAIRAGTGGHTEAFF.

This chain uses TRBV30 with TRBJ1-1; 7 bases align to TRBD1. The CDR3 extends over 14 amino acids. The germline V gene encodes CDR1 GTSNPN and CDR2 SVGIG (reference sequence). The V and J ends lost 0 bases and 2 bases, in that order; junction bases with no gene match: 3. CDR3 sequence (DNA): TGTGCCTGGAGTGTAACAGGGGCTAACACTGAAGCTTTCTTT. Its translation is CAWSVTGANTEAFF.

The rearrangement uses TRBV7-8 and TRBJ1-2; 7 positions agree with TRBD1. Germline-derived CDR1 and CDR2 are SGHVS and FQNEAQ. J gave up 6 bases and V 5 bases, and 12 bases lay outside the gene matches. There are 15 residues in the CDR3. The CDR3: CASSTNPLGGHGYTF. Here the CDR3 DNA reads TGTGCCAGCAGCACAAACCCCCTAGGGGGCCATGGCTACACCTTC.

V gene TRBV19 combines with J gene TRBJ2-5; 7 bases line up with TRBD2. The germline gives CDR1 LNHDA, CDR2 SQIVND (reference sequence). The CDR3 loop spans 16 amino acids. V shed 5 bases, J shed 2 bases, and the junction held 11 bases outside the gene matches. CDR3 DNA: TGTGCCAGTAGTCCGAGCCGGGGCGGGAGTCAAGAGACCCAGTACTTC. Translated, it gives CASSPSRGGSQETQYF.

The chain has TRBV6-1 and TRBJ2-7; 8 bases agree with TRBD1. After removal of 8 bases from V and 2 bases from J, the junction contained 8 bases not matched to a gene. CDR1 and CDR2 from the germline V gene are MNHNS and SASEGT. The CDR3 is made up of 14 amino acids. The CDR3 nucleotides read TGTGCCAGCCGCGAGGGGACAGGACCCTACGAGCAGTACTTC. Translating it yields CASREGTGPYEQYF.